A single sample gave rise to the 8 T cell receptor beta chains below, sequenced in a study of vaccination and CD4 T cells after COVID-19. Their antigens remain unidentified. Treatment: approximately nine-day PBMC culture with coronavirus spike peptide pools or control peptides (ViraFEST assay). According to the study, CD4+ T cells from the unexposed donor were gathered ahead of the COVID-19 pandemic (2011-2018). At the Johns Hopkins FTIC core, DNA taken from cultured CD4+ T cells was sequenced by way of the Oncomine TCR Beta short-read assay. From the PCR reads, TCRdb called clonotypes with MiXCR, one entry per CDR3 protein. The sample has 7,000 or so distinct CDR3 sequences, 37% seen once; the top ten hold roughly 40%. The specimen sequenced was CD4+ T cells from blood, cultured in vitro. Receptor source: a human donor in good health.

This clonotype showed up just a few times. The gene calls are TRBV6-1 and TRBJ2-7; 8 positions agree with TRBD1. The CDR3 runs to 16 residues. Per the germline V gene, CDR1 is MNHNS and CDR2 is SASEGT. The V gene end was trimmed by 7 bases and the J gene end by 6 bases; junction bases not matched to a gene: 17. The CDR3 reads CASNFLRTGWDPEQYF. For the CDR3, the DNA is TGTGCCAGCAACTTCCTTCGGACAGGGTGGGACCCCGAGCAGTACTTC.

The chain uses TRBV6-1 and TRBJ1-1; TRBD1 is a possible D gene (5 bases). This CDR3 is built from 15 residues. Germline V gene sequence: CDR1 MNHNS, CDR2 SASEGT. V was shortened by 2 bases and J by 0 bases, with 10 bases between the two germline ends. CDR3 nucleotide sequence: TGTGCCAGCAGTGAAAGCGGGACTATGAACACTGAAGCTTTCTTT. Translating it yields CASSESGTMNTEAFF.

The chain uses TRBV20-1 and TRBJ2-3; D not certain. The CDR3 extends over 13 amino acids. The V gene lost 5 bases and the J gene lost 0 bases, with 9 bases spanning the gap. CDR1 is DFQATT, CDR2 SNEGSKA, per germline (reference sequence). The DNA of the CDR3 is TGCAGTGCTTTACAGTGGAGCACAGATACGCAGTATTTT. This sequence encodes CSALQWSTDTQYF.

This clonotype is deemed large. The J gene is TRBJ2-3, the V gene TRBV2; no firm D call. Germline CDR1 reads SNHLY; CDR2 reads FYNNEI. The CDR3 is 11 amino acids. V dropped 3 bases and J dropped 3 bases, with 1 base sitting between them. The chain's CDR3 is CASSETDTQYF. The CDR3 nucleotides are TGTGCCAGCAGTGAGACAGATACGCAGTATTTT. The full variable domain, its missing parts supplied by reference TRBV2 and TRBJ2-3, is EPEVTQTPSHQVTQMGQEVILRCVPISNHLYFYWYRQILGQKVEFLVSFYNNEISEKSEIFDDQFSVERPDGSNFTLKIRSTKLEDSAMYFCASSETDTQYFGPGTRLTVL.

This clonotype is medium-sized. This chain joins TRBV3-1 and TRBJ1-1; no clear D. The CDR3 has 13 residues. Germline V gene lookup returns CDR1 LGHDT and CDR2 YNNKEL (reference sequence). Trimming cost V 4 bases and J 1 base, with 7 bases left between them. The CDR3 DNA sequence: TGTGCCAGCAGCCGCCGACAGAACACTGAAGCTTTCTTT. This sequence encodes CASSRRQNTEAFF.

J is TRBJ2-1 and V is TRBV25-1, with 14 bases aligning to TRBD2. The junction had 5 bases not matched to a gene; V was cut back by 3 bases and J by 4 bases. The CDR3 is 17 residues long. The germline V gene encodes CDR1 MGHDK and CDR2 SYGVNS. The CDR3 region has the DNA TGTGCCAGCAGTGAGACTAGCGGGGGGGCCGCTTACAATGAGCAGTTCTTC. Encoded protein: CASSETSGGAAYNEQFF.

This clonotype was counted only a few times. At one end the junction does not follow the germline gene, possibly because of a read error. V gene TRBV19 combines with J gene TRBJ2-7; D is possibly TRBD1 (5 bases). This CDR3 has 13 amino acids. CDR1 and CDR2 from the germline V gene are LNHDA and SQIVND (reference sequence). The CDR3 region has the DNA TGTGCTAGTAGGATGGCAGGGAACTACGAGCAGTACTTC. The encoded protein is CASRMAGNYEQYF.

This clonotype was seen only a few times. The chain links TRBV30 to TRBJ1-1; unclear D gene. This CDR3 has 12 amino acids. Germline V gene sequence: CDR1 GTSNPN, CDR2 SVGIG (reference sequence). V lost 0 bases and J 5 bases, leaving 7 bases between the germline ends. The CDR3 DNA follows: TGTGCCTGGAGTGTCTCCGTAACTGAAGCTTTCTTT. Its translation is CAWSVSVTEAFF.